This T cell receptor (beta chain) appears in the sequencing data of a study of shared clonotypes between healthy human individuals. Study context: Serving as donors were a couple of women and three men, whose ages spanned 18 to 49. Three plates were used per donor for CD4 naive, three for CD4 memory, two for CD8 naive and one for CD8 memory.

Authors' data handling: ImmunoSEQ gave junction-only sequences without quality scores, so filtering differed. Generated by immunoSEQ multiplex PCR, the TCRdb table keeps only in-frame clones and is missing some. The V and J calls and the clone size are those of that table, but D and trimming were determined from the DNA. The sample holds approximately 840,000 clones, 96% seen once. Naivety among CD8 cells was defined by CD45RO negativity and positive CCR7 selection, thereby excluding terminally differentiated effector memory CD45RA+ cells. Regarding the study as a whole: Relative to clonotypes present in all four donors, those not shared had lower generation probabilities.

Turning to this clone: No antigen is known for it.

The V end lost 4 bases, the J end lost 1 base, and 14 bases lay between the germline ends. The germline V gene encodes CDR1 SGHRS and CDR2 YFSETQ. The CDR3 covers 16 residues. The sample consisted of naive CD8+ T cells sorted from blood. The source is a man aged 30 to 45 in good health. The rearrangement joins TRBV5-1 to TRBJ2-2; a weak D match, TRBD1 (5 bases). CDR3 in DNA: TGCGCCAGCAGCCCTCTTCATACAGGGAACACCGGGGAGCTGTTTTTT. Translating it yields CASSPLHTGNTGELFF.